Presented here are 29 T cell receptor beta chains from one specimen sequenced in a study of T cell changes during pregnancy in multiple sclerosis. Assay: immunoSEQ multiplex PCR; the TCRdb copy retains only in-frame clones and omits some. The sample shows more than 45,000 clones, under 95% of them seen only once. The starting material was CD4+ T cells from peripheral blood mononuclear cells, obtained in the second trimester of pregnancy. These TCRs come from a female donor with multiple sclerosis, enrolled in a pregnancy study.

Only one count was recorded for this clone. CDR3 coding DNA: TGTGCCAGCAGTTTATACTCCGTGGGAGAGTTTAATAATTCACCCCTCCACTTT. Protein: CASSLYSVGEFNNSPLHF. The chain is built from TRBV27 and TRBJ1-6; D call uncertain. V lost 1 base and J 5 bases, leaving 18 bases between the germline ends. This CDR3 is 18 amino acids long. Germline V gives CDR1 MNHEY, CDR2 SMNVEV (reference sequence).

V is TRBV19 and J is TRBJ1-4; 12 bases match TRBD1. V shed 6 bases, J shed 1 base, and the junction held 12 bases outside the gene matches. CDR3 length: 19 amino acids. Germline V CDR1 and CDR2: LNHDA, SQIVND (reference sequence). The CDR3 here is CASRIRDRGPPRTNEKLFF. CDR3 bases: TGTGCCAGTAGGATAAGGGACAGGGGGCCACCACGAACTAATGAAAAACTGTTTTTT.

This chain joins TRBV11-2 and TRBJ1-1; D uncertain. V was cut by 1 base and J by 0 bases, with 9 bases left in between. Germline CDR1 is SGHAT and CDR2 is FQNNGV. This CDR3 is built from 15 residues. The CDR3 DNA reads TGTGCCAGCAGCTTAGCGGGGATCATGAACACTGAAGCTTTCTTT. Its protein is CASSLAGIMNTEAFF. Variable domain in full (rest from reference TRBV11-2 and TRBJ1-1): EAGVAQSPRYKIIEKRQSVAFWCNPISGHATLYWYQQILGQGPKLLIQFQNNGVVDDSQLPKDRFSAERLKGVDSTLKIQPAKLEDSAVYLCASSLAGIMNTEAFFGQGTRLTVV.

V gene TRBV6-6 combines with J gene TRBJ2-3; possibly TRBD2 for D (6 bases). This CDR3 is 12 amino acids long. Germline-derived CDR1 and CDR2 are MNHNY and SVGAGI (reference sequence). Trimming left V 7 bases short and J 5 bases short, with 10 bases between. CDR3 DNA: TGTGCCAGCACTCACGGGGGAGATACGCAGTATTTT. It translates to CASTHGGDTQYF.

The gene calls are TRBV4-3 and TRBJ1-6; 11 bases are shared with TRBD1. The V gene end was trimmed by 1 base and the J gene end by 8 bases; junction bases not matched to a gene: 10. The CDR3 totals 18 residues. Germline CDR1 is LGHNA and CDR2 is YSLEER. The CDR3 reads CASSQVQRTGGSYSPLHF. The CDR3 DNA reads TGCGCCAGCAGCCAAGTCCAAAGGACAGGGGGCTCCTATTCACCCCTCCACTTT.

V and J are TRBV6-6 and TRBJ2-7; D perhaps matches TRBD1 (6 bases). Trimming removed 5 bases from V and 5 bases from J, with 13 bases in between. Germline V gene sequence: CDR1 MNHNY, CDR2 SVGAGI (reference sequence). The CDR3 spans 13 residues. DNA for the CDR3: TGTGCCAGCAGTGCTACAGGGTCCCACGAGCAGTACTTC. It codes for CASSATGSHEQYF.

The chain has TRBV7-3 and TRBJ2-3; weak D call: TRBD1 (5 bases). This CDR3 is built from 14 residues. Germline CDR1 SGHTA, CDR2 FQGTGA. Trimming took 6 bases from V and 0 from J, leaving 10 bases between them. CDR3 amino acids: CASRQTASTDTQYF. The CDR3, as DNA: TGTGCCAGCAGGCAGACAGCAAGCACAGATACGCAGTATTTT.

J is TRBJ1-2 and V is TRBV7-8; 10 nucleotides align to TRBD1. CDR3 length: 16 residues. The trim removed 0 bases at V and 4 bases at J, leaving 5 bases unmatched. CDR1 SGHVS and CDR2 FQNEAQ come from the germline V gene. The DNA for the CDR3 is TGTGCCAGCAGCTTAGCGAGAGGACAGGGGGTCTATGGCTACACCTTC. Protein product: CASSLARGQGVYGYTF.

The chain couples TRBV9 to TRBJ1-4, with 8 nucleotides matching TRBD1. Germline CDR1 reads SGDLS; CDR2 reads YYNGEE. This CDR3 spans 15 amino acids. Trimming removed 4 bases from V and 0 bases from J; junction bases left unmatched: 2. The CDR3 DNA is TGTGCCAGCAGCTCGGACAGGGCAACTAATGAAAAACTGTTTTTT. This sequence encodes CASSSDRATNEKLFF. The full variable domain, with the rest looked up from reference TRBV9 and TRBJ1-4, is DSGVTQTPKHLITATGQRVTLRCSPRSGDLSVYWYQQSLDQGLQFLIQYYNGEERAKGNILERFSAQQFPDLHSELNLSSLELGDSALYFCASSSDRATNEKLFFGSGTQLSVL.

This rearrangement joins TRBV7-2 to TRBJ2-2, with D possibly matching TRBD2 (5 bases). Germline V gene data show CDR1 as SGHTA and CDR2 as FQGNSA. The V gene lost 3 bases and the J gene lost 0 bases, with 8 bases spanning the gap. This CDR3 has 15 residues. The CDR3, as DNA: TGTGCCAGCAGCTTTTCGGGGACGAACACCGGGGAGCTGTTTTTT. Translating it yields CASSFSGTNTGELFF.

The V call is TRBV6-6, the J call TRBJ1-5; 11 bases match TRBD1. Germline-derived CDR1 and CDR2 are MNHNY and SVGAGI (reference sequence). V lost 7 bases to trimming and J lost 5 bases; unmatched junction nucleotides: 7. This CDR3 region has 15 residues. The CDR3 region has the DNA TGTGCCAGCACCGACGGACAGGGGGCTTATCAGCCCCAGCATTTT. This encodes CASTDGQGAYQPQHF.

The V and J genes are TRBV19 and TRBJ2-4; 7 nucleotides agree with TRBD1. V was clipped by 6 bases and J by 1 base; unmatched bases: 6. The CDR3 spans 15 residues. From germline, CDR1 is LNHDA and CDR2 SQIVND (reference sequence). DNA of the CDR3: TGTGCCAGTAGCTCGACAGGGATGGCCAAAAACATTCAGTACTTC. Protein product: CASSSTGMAKNIQYF.

V gene TRBV10-3 combines with J gene TRBJ1-1, with 8 bases fitting TRBD1. Losses at the gene ends were 6 bases for V and 3 bases for J; bases not matched to a gene: 6. CDR1 is ENHRY and CDR2 is SYGVKD in the germline V gene. CDR3 length: 14 residues. The CDR3 coding sequence is TGTGCCATCAGCCTGACAGGGGAAGACACTGAAGCTTTCTTT. Translation gives CAISLTGEDTEAFF.

The chain uses TRBV7-2 and TRBJ2-2, with 12 nucleotides matching TRBD2. This CDR3 has 19 amino acids. From germline, CDR1 is SGHTA and CDR2 FQGNSA. The V segment lost 5 bases and the J segment 0 bases; nucleotides outside the gene matches: 10. The CDR3 DNA is TGTGCCAGCAGCCGTACTAGCGGGGGGTCGTACGCGAACACCGGGGAGCTGTTTTTT. Amino acid sequence: CASSRTSGGSYANTGELFF.

This chain uses TRBV30 with TRBJ1-2; 7 nucleotides line up with TRBD1. J gave up 8 bases and V 2 bases, and 14 bases lay outside the gene matches. The CDR3 length is 15 residues. CDR1 GTSNPN and CDR2 SVGIG come from the germline V gene (reference sequence). The CDR3 here is CAWSLTPGGTGGYTF. CDR3 coding DNA: TGTGCCTGGAGTCTCACTCCAGGGGGTACGGGGGGCTACACCTTC.

This clone was seen just once. The V call is TRBV5-1, the J call TRBJ1-1; 7 nucleotides match TRBD1. CDR3 length equals 13 residues. The germline CDR1 and CDR2 sequences are SGHRS and YFSETQ. Germline trimming cut 4 bases from V and 2 bases from J; bases unmatched to any gene: 2. CDR3 sequence (DNA): TGCGCCAGCAGCCGGGACAGTAACACTGAAGCTTTCTTT. Its protein product is CASSRDSNTEAFF.

The rearrangement joins TRBV6-6 to TRBJ2-7; weak D call: TRBD2 (7 bases). Germline CDR1 and CDR2: MNHNY and SVGAGI (reference sequence). CDR3 length: 12 residues. The ends were cut back, 10 bases at V and 6 bases at J, with 16 bases in the middle. CDR3 region: CATVVGGGEQYF. The CDR3 DNA reads TGTGCCACGGTCGTGGGAGGGGGCGAGCAGTACTTC.

In its sample, this clone was seen once. This chain connects TRBV6-5 to TRBJ1-2; TRBD1 might be the D (5 bases). The germline V and J ends were trimmed by 0 bases and 10 bases, with 9 bases remaining between them. The CDR3 is 12 amino acids. Germline V gene sequence: CDR1 MNHEY, CDR2 SVGAGI. The DNA of the CDR3 is TGTGCCAGCAGTTACTCGGGACTTTACTACACCTTC. This sequence encodes CASSYSGLYYTF.

V and J are TRBV6-1 and TRBJ2-3, with 8 bases matching TRBD2. The CDR3 loop spans 14 amino acids. Germline CDR1 and CDR2: MNHNS and SASEGT. J lost 2 bases, V lost 5 bases, and 3 bases had no gene match. The CDR3 DNA sequence: TGTGCCAGCAGTTCGGGGGGGACCACAGATACGCAGTATTTT. Translated: CASSSGGTTDTQYF.

The rearrangement joins TRBV6-1 to TRBJ2-5, with TRBD2 as a possible D gene (6 bases). The length of the CDR3 is 15 residues. Trimming took 5 bases from V and 0 from J, leaving 13 bases between them. Germline V lookup: CDR1 MNHNS, CDR2 SASEGT. The chain's CDR3 is CASSPWRGDQETQYF. The CDR3, as DNA: TGTGCCAGCAGTCCGTGGCGGGGCGACCAAGAGACCCAGTACTTC.

This chain links TRBV13 with TRBJ2-7; D unresolved. The V end lost 4 bases, the J end lost 7 bases, and 8 bases lay between the germline ends. This CDR3 region has 11 residues. CDR1 PRHDT and CDR2 FYEKMQ come from the germline V gene (reference sequence). The CDR3: CASSSPGEQYF. In DNA form, the CDR3 reads TGTGCCAGCAGCTCGCCCGGGGAGCAGTACTTC. The full variable domain, with the rest looked up from reference TRBV13 and TRBJ2-7, is AAGVIQSPRHLIKEKRETATLKCYPIPRHDTVYWYQQGPGQDPQFLISFYEKMQSDKGSIPDRFSAQQFSDYHSELNMSSLELGDSALYFCASSSPGEQYFGPGTRLTVT.

The V and J genes are TRBV5-4 and TRBJ1-1, with TRBD1 as a possible D gene (6 bases). The germline V gene encodes CDR1 SGHNT and CDR2 YYREEE (reference sequence). Trimming took 2 bases from V and 4 from J, leaving 15 bases between them. This CDR3 comprises 15 residues. CDR3 in amino acids: CASSFKNRDGTEAFF. The CDR3 bases are TGTGCCAGCAGCTTCAAAAACAGGGATGGCACTGAAGCTTTCTTT. The full variable domain, in which reference TRBV5-4 and TRBJ1-1 provide the parts outside the CDR3, is ETGVTQSPTHLIKTRGQQVTLRCSSQSGHNTVSWYQQALGQGPQFIFQYYREEENGRGNFPPRFSGLQFPNYSSELNVNALELDDSALYLCASSFKNRDGTEAFFGQGTRLTVV.

V and J are TRBV14 and TRBJ1-2, with TRBD1 as a possible D gene (6 bases). The germline V gene has CDR1 SGHDN and CDR2 FVKESK. V dropped 2 bases and J dropped 5 bases, with 9 bases sitting between them. The CDR3 has 13 amino acids. CDR3 coding DNA: TGTGCCAGCAGCCAAATACAGGGATATGGCTACACCTTC. It translates to CASSQIQGYGYTF.

This sequence joins TRBV19 and TRBJ2-5, with 13 bases fitting TRBD2. With V trimmed by 5 bases and J by 5 bases, 5 bases remained unmatched. CDR1 and CDR2 (germline): LNHDA, SQIVND (reference sequence). The CDR3 has 15 residues. CDR3 sequence reads: CASSVLAGGLETQYF. CDR3 DNA sequence: TGTGCCAGTAGTGTACTAGCGGGGGGGCTGGAGACCCAGTACTTC.

The chain uses TRBV5-4 and TRBJ2-1; possibly TRBD2 for D (6 bases). V lost 0 bases to trimming and J lost 2 bases, with 6 bases between them. Germline V gives CDR1 SGHNT, CDR2 YYREEE (reference sequence). This CDR3 has 14 amino acids. CDR3 amino acids: CASSLAGAYNEQFF. The CDR3 region has the DNA TGTGCCAGCAGCTTGGCGGGGGCCTACAATGAGCAGTTCTTC. The full variable domain, rest sourced from reference TRBV5-4 and TRBJ2-1, is ETGVTQSPTHLIKTRGQQVTLRCSSQSGHNTVSWYQQALGQGPQFIFQYYREEENGRGNFPPRFSGLQFPNYSSELNVNALELDDSALYLCASSLAGAYNEQFFGPGTRLTVL.

The chain couples TRBV4-3 to TRBJ1-4; 10 positions agree with TRBD1. CDR1 is LGHNA and CDR2 is YSLEER in the germline V gene. There are 17 residues in the CDR3. Germline trimming cut 1 base from V and 0 bases from J; bases unmatched to any gene: 2. The CDR3 spells CASSQGTGGSTNEKLFF. The CDR3 nucleotides are TGCGCCAGCAGCCAAGGGACAGGGGGATCAACTAATGAAAAACTGTTTTTT.

The genes are TRBV4-2 and TRBJ2-7, with a tentative D call TRBD1 (5 bases). CDR1 LGHNA and CDR2 YNFKEQ come from the germline V gene. The length of the CDR3 is 16 residues. Trimming stripped 1 base from V and 1 base from J, with 14 bases between. CDR3 in amino acids: CASSQVGAGLSYEQYF. The CDR3 DNA reads TGTGCCAGCAGCCAAGTTGGGGCAGGCCTTTCCTACGAGCAGTACTTC.

This clone was picked up one time. The genes are TRBV6-5 and TRBJ2-7, with D possibly TRBD2 on 6 matching bases. Germline loops: CDR1 MNHEY, CDR2 SVGAGI. V lost 6 bases and J 1 base, leaving 13 bases between the germline ends. CDR3 length: 14 residues. CDR3 nucleotide sequence: TGTGCCAGCAGGACGGGCGGGGATTCCTACGAGCAGTACTTC. Its translation is CASRTGGDSYEQYF.

The chain uses TRBV29-1 and TRBJ1-2; no definite D call. Per the germline V gene, CDR1 is SQVTM and CDR2 is ANQGSEA. The CDR3 is made up of 13 amino acids. Between the trimmed V and J ends, which lost 2 bases and 0 bases, there was a span of 7 bases. The CDR3 protein is CSVERLANYGYTF. The CDR3 nucleotides read TGCAGCGTTGAACGTTTAGCTAACTATGGCTACACCTTC.